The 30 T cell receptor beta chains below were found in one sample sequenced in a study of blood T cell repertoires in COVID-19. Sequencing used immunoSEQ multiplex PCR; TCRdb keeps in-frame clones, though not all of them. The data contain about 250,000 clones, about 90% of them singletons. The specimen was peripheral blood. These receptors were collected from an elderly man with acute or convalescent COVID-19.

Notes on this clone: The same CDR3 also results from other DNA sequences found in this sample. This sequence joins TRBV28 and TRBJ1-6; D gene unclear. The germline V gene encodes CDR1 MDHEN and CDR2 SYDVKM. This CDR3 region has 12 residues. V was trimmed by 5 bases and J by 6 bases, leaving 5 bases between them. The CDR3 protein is CASSPGNSPLHF. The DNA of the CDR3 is TGTGCCAGCAGTCCGGGTAATTCACCCCTCCACTTT.

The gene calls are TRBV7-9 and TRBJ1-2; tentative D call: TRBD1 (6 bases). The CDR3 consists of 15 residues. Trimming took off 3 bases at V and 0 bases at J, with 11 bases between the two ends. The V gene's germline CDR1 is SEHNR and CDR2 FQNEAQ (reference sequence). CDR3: CASSLSQGSNYGYTF. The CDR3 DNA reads TGTGCCAGCAGCTTGTCACAGGGATCTAACTATGGCTACACCTTC.

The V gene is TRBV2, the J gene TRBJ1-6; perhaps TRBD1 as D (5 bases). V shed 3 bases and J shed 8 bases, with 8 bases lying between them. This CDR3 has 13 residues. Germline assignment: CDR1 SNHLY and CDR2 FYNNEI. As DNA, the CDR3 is TGTGCCAGCAGTGACAGGGATTATTCACCCCTCCACTTT. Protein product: CASSDRDYSPLHF.

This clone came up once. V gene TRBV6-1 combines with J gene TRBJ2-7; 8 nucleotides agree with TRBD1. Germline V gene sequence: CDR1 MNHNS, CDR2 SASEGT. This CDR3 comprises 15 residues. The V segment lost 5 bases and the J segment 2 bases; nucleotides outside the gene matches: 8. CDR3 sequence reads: CASSSPGQAAYEQYF. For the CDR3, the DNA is TGTGCCAGCAGTTCGCCGGGACAGGCGGCCTACGAGCAGTACTTC.

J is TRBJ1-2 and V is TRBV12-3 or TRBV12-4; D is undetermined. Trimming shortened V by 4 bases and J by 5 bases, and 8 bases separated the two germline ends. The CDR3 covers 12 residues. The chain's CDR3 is CASSSARYGYTF. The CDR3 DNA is TGTGCCAGCAGTTCAGCTCGGTATGGCTACACCTTC.

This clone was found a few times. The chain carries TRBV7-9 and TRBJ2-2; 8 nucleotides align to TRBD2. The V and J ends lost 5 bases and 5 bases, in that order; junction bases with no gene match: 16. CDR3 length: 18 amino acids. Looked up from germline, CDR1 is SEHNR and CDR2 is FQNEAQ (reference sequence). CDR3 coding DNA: TGTGCCAGCAGCGCCCTTCAGGGTACGGGAGGGGCGACCGGGGAGCTGTTTTTT. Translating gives CASSALQGTGGATGELFF.

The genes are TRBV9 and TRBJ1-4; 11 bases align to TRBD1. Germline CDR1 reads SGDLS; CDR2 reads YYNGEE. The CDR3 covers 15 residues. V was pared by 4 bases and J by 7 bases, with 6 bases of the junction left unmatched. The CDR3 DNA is TGTGCCAGCAGCCGCGGCGGGACAGGGGGTGAAAAACTGTTTTTT. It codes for CASSRGGTGGEKLFF.

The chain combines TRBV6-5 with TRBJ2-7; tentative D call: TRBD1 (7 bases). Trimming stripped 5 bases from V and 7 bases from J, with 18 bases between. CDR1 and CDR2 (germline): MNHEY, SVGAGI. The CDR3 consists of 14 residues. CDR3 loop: CASSKGQPAGEQYF. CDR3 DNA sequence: TGTGCCAGCAGTAAGGGACAGCCGGCGGGGGAGCAGTACTTC.

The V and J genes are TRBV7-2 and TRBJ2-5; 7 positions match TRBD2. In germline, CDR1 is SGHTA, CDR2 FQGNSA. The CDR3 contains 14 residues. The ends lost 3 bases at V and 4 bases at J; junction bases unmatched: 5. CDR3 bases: TGTGCCAGCAGCTTCCGGACTAGTAGAGAGACCCAGTACTTC. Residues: CASSFRTSRETQYF.

The CDR3: CASSLGTSGNTGELFF. Here the CDR3 DNA reads TGTGCCAGCAGCCTAGGGACTAGCGGAAACACCGGGGAGCTGTTTTTT. The chain combines TRBV5-6 with TRBJ2-2; 11 nucleotides line up with TRBD2. V was clipped by 4 bases and J by 2 bases; unmatched bases: 4. The CDR3 runs 16 residues. CDR1 is SGHDT, CDR2 YYEEEE, per germline.

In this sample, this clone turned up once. The DNA of the CDR3 is TGTGCCAGCAGCTCCAGCAGCGGGGTTAAGGGCTATGGCTACACCTTC. As protein: CASSSSSGVKGYGYTF. The chain links TRBV7-2 to TRBJ1-2, with D hard to call. Germline CDR1 SGHTA, CDR2 FQGNSA. Trimming shortened V by 4 bases and J by 4 bases, and 19 bases separated the two germline ends. The CDR3 is 16 residues long.

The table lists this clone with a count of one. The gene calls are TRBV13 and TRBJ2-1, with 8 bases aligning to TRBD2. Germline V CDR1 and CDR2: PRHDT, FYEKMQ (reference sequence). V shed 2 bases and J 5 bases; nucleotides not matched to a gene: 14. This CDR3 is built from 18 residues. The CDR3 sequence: CASSLNLIASGPNNEQFF. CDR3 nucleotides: TGTGCCAGCAGCTTAAATCTTATTGCTAGCGGGCCTAACAATGAGCAGTTCTTC.

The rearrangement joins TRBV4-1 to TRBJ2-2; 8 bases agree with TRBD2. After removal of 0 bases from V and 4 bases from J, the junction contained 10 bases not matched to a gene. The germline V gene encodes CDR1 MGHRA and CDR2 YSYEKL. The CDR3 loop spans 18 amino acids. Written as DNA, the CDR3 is TGCGCCAGCAGCCAAGAGTGGGCTAGCGGGTCGGTCACCGGGGAGCTGTTTTTT. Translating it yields CASSQEWASGSVTGELFF.

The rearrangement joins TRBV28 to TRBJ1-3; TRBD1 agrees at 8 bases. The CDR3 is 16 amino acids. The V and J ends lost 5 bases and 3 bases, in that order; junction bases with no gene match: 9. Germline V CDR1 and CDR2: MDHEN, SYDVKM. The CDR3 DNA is TGTGCCAGCAGTCCCGGGACAGGTCCTATTGGAAACACCATATATTTT. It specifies CASSPGTGPIGNTIYF.

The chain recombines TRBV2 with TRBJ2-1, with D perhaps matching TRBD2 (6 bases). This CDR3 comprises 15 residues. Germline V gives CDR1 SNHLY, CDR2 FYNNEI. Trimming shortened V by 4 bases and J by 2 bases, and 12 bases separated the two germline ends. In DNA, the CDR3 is TGTGCCAGCAGTGTCCCCGCGGGGACCTACAATGAGCAGTTCTTC. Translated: CASSVPAGTYNEQFF.

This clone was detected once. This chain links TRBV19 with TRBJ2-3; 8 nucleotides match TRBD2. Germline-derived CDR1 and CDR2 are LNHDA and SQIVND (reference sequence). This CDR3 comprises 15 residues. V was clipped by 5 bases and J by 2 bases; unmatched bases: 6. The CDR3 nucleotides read TGTGCCAGTAGTGTTACTAGCGGCTCCACAGATACGCAGTATTTT. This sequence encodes CASSVTSGSTDTQYF.

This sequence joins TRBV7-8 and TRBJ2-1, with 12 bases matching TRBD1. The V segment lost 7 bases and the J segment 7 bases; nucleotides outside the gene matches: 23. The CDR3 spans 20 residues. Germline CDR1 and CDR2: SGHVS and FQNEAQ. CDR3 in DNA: TGTGCCAGCACAAATCCCCGGGACAGGGGGCTCATACTAGCGGGAAATGAGCAGTTCTTC. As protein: CASTNPRDRGLILAGNEQFF.

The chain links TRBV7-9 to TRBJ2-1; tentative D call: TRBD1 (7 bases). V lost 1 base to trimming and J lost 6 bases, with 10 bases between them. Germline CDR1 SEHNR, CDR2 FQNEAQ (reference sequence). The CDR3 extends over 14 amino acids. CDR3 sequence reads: CASSLDRGGNEQFF. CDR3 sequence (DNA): TGTGCCAGCAGCTTAGACAGGGGAGGCAATGAGCAGTTCTTC.

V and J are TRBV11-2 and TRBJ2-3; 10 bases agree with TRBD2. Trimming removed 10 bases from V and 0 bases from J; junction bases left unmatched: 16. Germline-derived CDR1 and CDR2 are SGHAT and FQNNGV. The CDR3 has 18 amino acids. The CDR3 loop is CATTGTDGTSVSTDTQYF. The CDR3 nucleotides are TGTGCCACCACGGGGACGGATGGGACTAGCGTCAGCACAGATACGCAGTATTTT.

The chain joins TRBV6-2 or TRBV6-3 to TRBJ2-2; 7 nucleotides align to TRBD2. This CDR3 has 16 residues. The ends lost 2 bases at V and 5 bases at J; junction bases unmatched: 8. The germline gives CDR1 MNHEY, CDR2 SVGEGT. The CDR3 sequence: CASSYGGTTYTGELFF. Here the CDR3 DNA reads TGTGCCAGCAGTTACGGGGGGACTACTTATACCGGGGAGCTGTTTTTT.

In DNA, the CDR3 is TGCGCCAGCAGCTTTTCCGGGACAGGGGGCACCGGGGAGCTGTTTTTT. Translating gives CASSFSGTGGTGELFF. The genes are TRBV5-1 and TRBJ2-2; the match to TRBD1 covers 11 bases. V shed 2 bases, J shed 4 bases, and the junction held 4 bases outside the gene matches. The CDR3 sequence is 16 residues long. Germline V lookup: CDR1 SGHRS, CDR2 YFSETQ.

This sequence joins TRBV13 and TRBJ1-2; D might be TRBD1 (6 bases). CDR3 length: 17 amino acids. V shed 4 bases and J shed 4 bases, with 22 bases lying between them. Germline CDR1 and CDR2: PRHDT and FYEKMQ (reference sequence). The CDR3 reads CASSSRLNTGKVYGYTF. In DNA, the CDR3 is TGTGCCAGCAGCTCCCGGCTAAACACAGGGAAAGTCTATGGCTACACCTTC. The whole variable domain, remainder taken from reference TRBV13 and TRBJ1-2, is AAGVIQSPRHLIKEKRETATLKCYPIPRHDTVYWYQQGPGQDPQFLISFYEKMQSDKGSIPDRFSAQQFSDYHSELNMSSLELGDSALYFCASSSRLNTGKVYGYTFGSGTRLTVV.

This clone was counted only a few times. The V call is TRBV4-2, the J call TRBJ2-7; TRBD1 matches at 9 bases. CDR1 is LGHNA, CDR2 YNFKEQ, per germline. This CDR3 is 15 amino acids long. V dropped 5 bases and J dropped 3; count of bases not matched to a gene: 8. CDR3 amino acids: CASSYRRDRDYEQYF. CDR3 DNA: TGTGCCAGCAGCTATCGCCGGGACAGGGACTACGAGCAGTACTTC.

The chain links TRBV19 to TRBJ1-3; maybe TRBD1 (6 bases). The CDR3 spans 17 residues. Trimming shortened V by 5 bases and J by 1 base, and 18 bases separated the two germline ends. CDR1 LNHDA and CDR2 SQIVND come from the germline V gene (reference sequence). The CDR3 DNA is TGTGCCAGTAGTCCCACGACAGGCCTGACTTCTGGAAACACCATATATTTT. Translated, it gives CASSPTTGLTSGNTIYF. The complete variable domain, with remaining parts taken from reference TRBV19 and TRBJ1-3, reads DGGITQSPKYLFRKEGQNVTLSCEQNLNHDAMYWYRQDPGQGLRLIYYSQIVNDFQKGDIAEGYSVSREKKESFPLTVTSAQKNPTAFYLCASSPTTGLTSGNTIYFGEGSWLTVV.

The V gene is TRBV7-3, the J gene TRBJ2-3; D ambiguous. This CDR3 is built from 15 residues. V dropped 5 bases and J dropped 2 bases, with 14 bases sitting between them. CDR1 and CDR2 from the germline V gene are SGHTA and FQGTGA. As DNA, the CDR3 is TGTGCCAGCAGCCCCCTGGCGGTATCCACAGATACGCAGTATTTT. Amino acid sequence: CASSPLAVSTDTQYF.

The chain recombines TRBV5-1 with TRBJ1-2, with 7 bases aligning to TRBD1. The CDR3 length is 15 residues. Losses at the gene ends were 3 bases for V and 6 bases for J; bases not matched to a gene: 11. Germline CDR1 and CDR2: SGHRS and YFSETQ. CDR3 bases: TGCGCCAGCAGCTACGGACAGGATGACCCCCATGGCTACACCTTC. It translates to CASSYGQDDPHGYTF. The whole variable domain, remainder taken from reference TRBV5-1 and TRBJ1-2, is KAGVTQTPRYLIKTRGQQVTLSCSPISGHRSVSWYQQTPGQGLQFLFEYFSETQRNKGNFPGRFSGRQFSNSRSEMNVSTLELGDSALYLCASSYGQDDPHGYTFGSGTRLTVV.

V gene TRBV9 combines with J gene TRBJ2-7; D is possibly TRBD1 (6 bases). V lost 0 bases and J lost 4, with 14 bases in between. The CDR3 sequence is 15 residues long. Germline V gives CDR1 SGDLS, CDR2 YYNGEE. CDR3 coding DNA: TGTGCCAGCAGCGTAGGGTCAGGGACATTGTACGAGCAGTACTTC. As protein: CASSVGSGTLYEQYF.

The chain's CDR3 is CASSPGHLSNQPQHF. CDR3 sequence (DNA): TGTGCCAGCAGCCCGGGACACCTTAGCAATCAGCCCCAGCATTTT. This chain links TRBV3-1 (or the pseudogene TRBV3-2) with TRBJ1-5; TRBD1 is a possible D gene (6 bases). The V gene's germline CDR1 is LGHDT and CDR2 YNNKEL (reference sequence). This CDR3 is built from 15 residues. V shed 4 bases and J shed 0 bases, with 10 bases lying between them.

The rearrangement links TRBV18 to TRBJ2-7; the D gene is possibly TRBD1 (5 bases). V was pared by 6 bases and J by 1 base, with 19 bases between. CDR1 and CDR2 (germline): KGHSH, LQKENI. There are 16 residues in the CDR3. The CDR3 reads CASSPSGRAESYEQYF. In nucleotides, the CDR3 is TGTGCCAGCTCGCCCAGTGGCAGGGCGGAATCCTACGAGCAGTACTTC. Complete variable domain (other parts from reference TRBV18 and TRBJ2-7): NAGVMQNPRHLVRRRGQEARLRCSPMKGHSHVYWYRQLPEEGLKFMVYLQKENIIDESGMPKERFSAEFPKEGPSILRIQQVVRGDSAAYFCASSPSGRAESYEQYFGPGTRLTVT.

The CDR3 protein is CASSYPFGLAGSYEQYF. The DNA of the CDR3 is TGTGCCAGCAGTTACCCCTTTGGACTAGCGGGGTCCTACGAGCAGTACTTC. The gene calls are TRBV6-2 or TRBV6-3 and TRBJ2-7, with 12 bases identical to TRBD2. With 2 bases clipped from V and 1 base from J, the junction kept 6 bases outside the gene matches. The CDR3 runs to 17 residues. CDR1 and CDR2 (germline): MNHEY, SVGEGT.